These 14 T cell receptor beta chains came from one sample sequenced in a study of T cell responses to AZD1222 COVID-19 vaccine. Assay used: immunoSEQ multiplex PCR; TCRdb lists only in-frame clones, some missing. The table includes some 150,000 clones, about 90% detected once. Specimen: peripheral blood, collected 28 days after the second AZD1222 dose. These receptors all come from an adult who received the AZD1222 COVID-19 vaccine.

The chain carries TRBV7-2 and TRBJ2-7; D might be TRBD2 (7 bases). The CDR3 has 15 amino acids. CDR1 and CDR2 (germline): SGHTA, FQGNSA. V lost 2 bases and J lost 6, with 17 bases in between. The DNA for the CDR3 is TGTGCCAGCAGCTTATATCCCGGGGGGCAGGCCGAGCAGTACTTC. It encodes CASSLYPGGQAEQYF. The whole variable domain, remainder taken from reference TRBV7-2 and TRBJ2-7, is GAGVSQSPSNKVTEKGKDVELRCDPISGHTALYWYRQSLGQGLEFLIYFQGNSAPDKSGLPSDRFSAERTGGSVSTLTIQRTQQEDSAVYLCASSLYPGGQAEQYFGPGTRLTVT.

This clone has a handful of counts. V is TRBV6-2 or TRBV6-3 and J is TRBJ2-2, with 11 bases identical to TRBD1. Germline-derived CDR1 and CDR2 are MNHEY and SVGEGT. This CDR3 is 16 amino acids long. V was pared by 3 bases and J by 4 bases, with 4 bases of the junction left unmatched. CDR3 nucleotide sequence: TGTGCCAGCAGTTATTTTGGGACAGGGGGCACCGGGGAGCTGTTTTTT. The encoded protein is CASSYFGTGGTGELFF.

V gene TRBV9 combines with J gene TRBJ1-4; no clear D. Per germline, CDR1 SGDLS and CDR2 YYNGEE. Trimming took 3 bases from V and 6 from J, leaving 15 bases between them. The CDR3 consists of 15 residues. CDR3 bases: TGTGCCAGCAGCGCTCAGAGTCGGGAATATGAAAAACTGTTTTTT. Its protein product is CASSAQSREYEKLFF.

The rearrangement uses TRBV7-8 and TRBJ1-1; no clear D gene. Germline CDR1 reads SGHVS; CDR2 reads FQNEAQ. This CDR3 contains 14 residues. With 1 base removed from V and 0 bases from J, the gap between germline ends came to 6 bases. The CDR3 reads CASSLGQLNTEAFF. CDR3 bases: TGTGCCAGCAGCTTAGGGCAGCTGAACACTGAAGCTTTCTTT.

The chain recombines TRBV30 with TRBJ1-6; D ambiguous. Trimming pared 8 bases from V and 7 bases from J, leaving 15 bases between. Germline CDR1 reads GTSNPN; CDR2 reads SVGIG (reference sequence). This CDR3 spans 13 amino acids. The CDR3 loop reads CATGSGLNSPLHF. CDR3 DNA sequence: TGTGCCACCGGGTCGGGCTTAAATTCACCCCTCCACTTT.

A word on this clone: Other DNA sequences from this sample encode an identical CDR3 as well. The genes are TRBV28 and TRBJ2-7; D perhaps matches TRBD2 (6 bases). Trimming left V 4 bases short and J 0 bases short, with 7 bases between. There are 13 residues in the CDR3. Germline loops: CDR1 MDHEN, CDR2 SYDVKM. In DNA, the CDR3 is TGTGCCAGCAGTTCCGGGAGCTCCTACGAGCAGTACTTC. Amino acids: CASSSGSSYEQYF.

The CDR3 coding sequence is TGTGCCAGCAGTCTAATAGCGGGAAGTGGCACCGGGGAGCTGTTTTTT. Amino acids: CASSLIAGSGTGELFF. V is TRBV28 and J is TRBJ2-2; the match to TRBD2 covers 8 bases. The J segment lost 4 bases and the V segment lost 5 bases, leaving 9 bases of the junction unmatched. CDR3 size: 16 residues. Germline V lookup: CDR1 MDHEN, CDR2 SYDVKM.

The chain is built from TRBV15 and TRBJ1-5, with a possible D match to TRBD1 (5 bases). Germline CDR1 LNHNV, CDR2 YYDKDF (reference sequence). The CDR3 has 17 residues. V was clipped by 0 bases and J by 4 bases, with 16 bases between them. As DNA, the CDR3 is TGTGCCACCAGCAGAGAGATCCCCACCGGGGGGAATCAGCCCCAGCATTTT. This translates into CATSREIPTGGNQPQHF.

V is TRBV5-1 and J is TRBJ1-3, with unresolved D. The germline V and J ends were trimmed by 3 bases and 0 bases, with 7 bases remaining between them. Germline V gene lookup returns CDR1 SGHRS and CDR2 YFSETQ. The CDR3 is 14 amino acids. CDR3 residues: CASSSEASGNTIYF. CDR3 DNA sequence: TGCGCCAGCAGCTCCGAGGCCTCTGGAAACACCATATATTTT.

J is TRBJ1-4 and V is TRBV4-3, with TRBD1 as a possible D gene (5 bases). The germline CDR1 and CDR2 sequences are LGHNA and YSLEER. Trimming left V 0 bases short and J 8 bases short, with 19 bases between. This CDR3 spans 17 amino acids. CDR3 residues: CASSQDLGDQRGEKLFF. CDR3 nucleotides: TGCGCCAGCAGCCAAGACCTGGGGGACCAAAGGGGCGAAAAACTGTTTTTT.

This chain connects TRBV28 to TRBJ2-7, with 7 bases fitting TRBD1. This CDR3 contains 15 residues. From germline, CDR1 is MDHEN and CDR2 SYDVKM. V lost 6 bases and J lost 4; bases outside the gene matches: 12. The CDR3: CASRSSRQGEYEQYF. For the CDR3, the DNA is TGTGCCAGCAGATCGTCGAGACAGGGAGAATACGAGCAGTACTTC.

The chain has TRBV5-6 and TRBJ1-5; TRBD1 might be the D (6 bases). Trimming removed 0 bases from V and 3 bases from J, with 13 bases in between. Germline V lookup: CDR1 SGHDT, CDR2 YYEEEE. The length of the CDR3 is 16 residues. The CDR3 DNA follows: TGTGCCAGCAGCTTGGTCGGGGGCGCGAACAATCAGCCCCAGCATTTT. It specifies CASSLVGGANNQPQHF.

The chain has TRBV27 and TRBJ2-1; 11 bases fit TRBD2. V lost 5 bases to trimming and J lost 5 bases; unmatched junction nucleotides: 5. Germline V lookup: CDR1 MNHEY, CDR2 SMNVEV (reference sequence). The CDR3 contains 15 residues. CDR3 region: CASSTTSGNDNEQFF. The CDR3 bases are TGTGCCAGCAGTACGACTAGCGGGAACGACAATGAGCAGTTCTTC.

CDR3: CASSAQAGIYNEQFF. The CDR3 nucleotides read TGTGCCAGCAGTGCTCAAGCGGGGATTTACAATGAGCAGTTCTTC. The chain has TRBV2 and TRBJ2-1; TRBD2 matches 7 bases. Germline CDR1 SNHLY, CDR2 FYNNEI. J lost 4 bases, V lost 4 bases, and 7 bases had no gene match. This CDR3 region has 15 residues.